Described below is a single T cell receptor beta chain sequence and its context. Antigen specificity is unknown. This CDR3 has 15 amino acids. V was pared by 6 bases and J by 6 bases, with 8 bases of the junction left unmatched. Germline assignment: CDR1 ENHRY and CDR2 SYGVKD. This entry belongs to a study of identical twins. Each cDNA held unique molecular identifiers, and template switching gave it a universal primer site. TCRdb re-called the 5' RACE reads through MiXCR, storing one row per CDR3 protein. The sample holds 230,000 or so distinct CDR3 sequences, about 8.9% seen once. Study conclusions and caveats: Models, which agreed with sharing between unrelated individuals, nonetheless underestimated the out-of-frame TCR alpha sharing seen in monozygotic twins.

This same sample was also taken into another study, of yellow fever vaccine responses in identical twins.

The clonotype was recovered from a woman aged 18 to 35 in good health. Material: CD8+ T cells sorted from blood. V is TRBV10-3 and J is TRBJ2-3, with 11 bases matching TRBD2. CDR3 nucleotide sequence: TGTGCCATCAGGATTAGCGGGGGGGCCTTGGATACGCAGTATTTT. This translates into CAIRISGGALDTQYF.